The source of this TCR beta chain is a study of blood T cells in healthy people across ages (dated by TCRdb to between 2015 and 2016). With regard to the full study: In model experiments, template switching captured roughly one uniquely barcoded TCR beta cDNA molecule for every two T cells. Using deep sequencing normalized with unique cDNA molecular identifiers, the study measured how TCR beta repertoire diversity changes with age. The donors were split into four age groups: young (average around 16 years), middle-aged (more than 35), aged (more than 55) and long-lived (roughly 77). To avoid experimental bias, donors of different ages were spread randomly across the sequencing lanes. Using the same blood draw, the study looked at two additional independent replicas of 1 million unique cDNA reads for two donors, one aged 18 to 30 and the other aged 80 or older.

Trimming removed 4 bases from V and 3 bases from J, leaving 12 bases between the germline ends. Reading from cysteine to phenylalanine, the CDR3 counts 13 amino acids. The kept DNA is CDR3 alone, 39 bases in frame from the first base. CDR1 SQVTM and CDR2 ANQGSEA were looked up in the germline V gene. Overall study results and their limits: Observed TCR beta diversity per million T cells fell roughly linearly with age, and a significant reduction was already apparent by age roughly 40. Compared with the aged group, the long-lived group had more naive CD4+ T cells, fewer expanded clones and increased TCR diversity, a pattern suggesting age selection. Because profiling used bulk unsorted PBMCs, naive and antigen-experienced compartments could not be compared conclusively. Total diversity estimates from one million sequenced T cells were considered lower bounds and underestimates. Because donor CMV infection status was unknown, age-related changes in expanded clonotypes were potentially confounded. The percentage of naive T cells measured by flow cytometry correlated strongly with observed TCR beta diversity.

In the case of this clonotype: Which antigen it targets is not known. No much larger clone is present one base from it, and per-base qualities are unavailable.

The donors were some 39 Caucasian individuals from Russia, aged 6 to 90 years, who were systemically healthy. Approximately 9.7 milliliters of peripheral blood were drawn from each donor into EDTA-treated Vacutainer tubes. Ficoll-Paque density-gradient centrifugation was used to isolate PBMCs, with at least 7 million obtained per sample. Total RNA was extracted from PBMCs with Trizol reagent, with at least 6 micrograms obtained per sample. The percentages of naive CD45RAhigh/CD27high T cells were determined by flow cytometry on a PBMC aliquot from every donor. Library preparation employed 5' RACE. Sequenced using an Illumina HiSeq 2500. A second about 7 to 12 cycle PCR used a sample-barcoded 5' primer and a J-beta primer mix. A unique molecular identifier was introduced onto each TCR beta cDNA molecule by a template-switch 5' adaptor carrying 12 random nucleotides. Each sample yielded at least 2.5 million CDR3-containing paired-end reads. First-strand cDNA was synthesized from all RNA with the Mint cDNA synthesis kit, primed by a TRBC-specific oligonucleotide. All cDNA was treated with uracil-DNA glycosylase and then went through a first 18-cycle PCR with the universal primers M1SS and BC2_uni_R. The study's processing was this. For normalization, 1 million high-quality reads, each with a distinct molecular identifier, were randomly selected from each sample. Instead of being binned into consensus sequences, reads that shared molecular identifiers were thrown out. MiTCR, with a Q25 quality threshold and the strictest error-elimination algorithm, was used for CDR3 identification, clonotype clustering and error correction. A nonparametric unseen species model with Euler transformation was used to estimate a lower bound on total TCR beta diversity. TCRdb passed the public sequencing reads through fastp at Q25 and MiXCR, retaining productive beta sequences. CDR3 protein duplicates are merged, each entry listing the most common genes and DNA. These V and J calls rely on TCRdb rather than the paper's analysis. The sample profile shows hundreds of thousands of distinct CDR3 sequences; 40% to 45% of them were found once. Roughly 30% of the sample is in the top ten clones.

The source of this sequence is a man older than 75 in good health. The specimen was blood. The rearranged chain carries TRBV29-1 and TRBJ1-1, with a tentative D gene TRBD1 over 5 matching bases. The sequenced DNA is TGCAGCGTTGCCAGGAGGGGTGACACTGAAGCTTTCTTT. Its product reads: CSVARRGDTEAFF.